Included here is one T cell receptor (beta chain) sequence, with context. Its antigen target is currently unknown. No much larger clone exists at a distance of one base, and base qualities are not known. The sample is drawn from a study of shared clonotypes between healthy human individuals (dated by TCRdb to the early 2020s). Study-level background: A few men and a couple of women, aged 18 to 49 years, made up the cohort. For each donor, CD4 naive and CD4 memory were each given three plates, CD8 naive was given two plates, and CD8 memory was given one plate. To estimate repertoire size and how much clonotype sharing occurs between individuals, the study deeply sequenced the blood TCR repertoires of about five healthy adults. To increase sequencing depth and limit assay-specific biases, TCR repertoire library preparation and sequencing were carried out by different laboratories using diverse techniques. Leukapheresis yielded between about 0.94 and 9.5 billion PBMCs per donor. The full study reports these points: Because the study included only a small number of donors, the genetic and exposure-history diversity represented was limited. When several donors were compared, the shared fraction of clonotypes was 5% to 6.5% for naive CD4, approximately 3.3% for naive CD8, more than 2% for memory CD4, and around 0.4% for memory CD8. Larger estimated clonotype richness was generally found for naive subsets than for memory subsets. Sampling was restricted to blood, and TCR repertoires in tissues likely differ from the TCR repertoires found in blood. Incomplete sequencing was indicated by rarefaction of sorted-subset datasets, despite the large sequencing depth. Pairwise subsampling led to the expectation that sequencing depth would affect the degree of clonotype sharing among donors. Higher generation probabilities were observed for clonotypes shared by all four sorted-subset donors than for non-shared clonotypes.

Trimmed from V: 3 bases; trimmed from J: 4 bases; junction bases lacking a gene match: 5. CDR3 length: 14 amino acids, cysteine to phenylalanine. Only CDR3 DNA remains: 42 bases, in frame from the first base. Per the germline V gene, SGHDN is the CDR1 and FVKESK is the CDR2. Donors were healthy HIV-negative adults with no recently reported acute infections or vaccinations. All donors were Caucasian adults living in Nashville, Tennessee, USA. CD4+ T cells were enriched by magnetic negative selection, after which naive cells were positively selected on CD45RA and the negative fraction was taken as the memory subset. After blood collection by leukapheresis, PBMCs were isolated using Ficoll-Histopaque density gradient centrifugation and then cryopreserved in the vapor phase of liquid nitrogen. Analytical flow cytometry was used to check the purity and quantity of each magnetically sorted T cell population. From each sorted fraction, genomic DNA was isolated and quantified by UV absorbance on a Nanodrop 2000c.

Using the deep immunoSEQ assay, multiplex PCR amplified TCR CDR3 regions from genomic DNA. For each cell subset, the extracted genomic DNA was distributed evenly across all wells of several immunoSEQ 96-well plates, and each plate served as one replicate. For sorted subsets, each replicate PCR was loaded with roughly 200 ng genomic DNA, equivalent to some 27,000 T cell genomes. The purified libraries were quantified using a Qubit 3.0 fluorometer, sized with a Bioanalyzer 2100, and then quantified again using the KAPA Library Quantification kit. Every immunoSEQ 96-well plate was sequenced on a dedicated single-read 150-cycle Illumina NextSeq 550 flow cell. Processing in the source paper ran as follows. Because the immunoSEQ output held only junctional sequences and lacked quality scores, the filtering could not match the filtering applied to full-length reads. Sequences were annotated with PyIR, a Python wrapper for IgBLAST v1.9, and V/J genes and CDR3 were assigned using IMGT germline references. Reads were filtered out if the reads had weak V/J assignments (E-value above 1e-6), no CDR3, stop codons, out-of-frame junctions, or ambiguous translated residues. V3J clonotypes were defined as sequences sharing the same inferred V gene, J gene, and CDR3 amino acid sequence. To compute the percentage overlap between repertoires, the number of shared unique clonotypes was divided by the size of the smaller repertoire. Three approaches were used to assess repertoire richness: RTK rarefaction, the Chao1 estimator, and Recon v2.1 estimates of unobserved clonotypes. Generation probabilities for all TCRbeta clonotypes obtained by the gDNA method from a handful of donors were computed using OLGA. TCRdb stores this immuneACCESS table with in-frame sequences only. Part of the clones is absent; in the studies checked, under half of the shortfall reflects unresolved V genes, and no reason is known for the rest. That table gives V, J and clone size, and the DNA gave D and trimming. Within this sample are 550,000 to 700,000 clones, with around 73% of them counted one time only. Clones ranked in the top ten supply roughly 2% of the sample.

This sequence uses TRBV14 and TRBJ2-7, and 8 bases in between align with TRBD1. The clonotype comes from a woman in her thirties in good health. The source material was memory CD4+ T cells sorted from blood. Explained via the paper, the cell subset or site label denotes: CD45RA-negative fraction. The CDR3 protein: CASSHPGGGYEQYF. In nucleotide form, the sequence is TGTGCCAGCAGCCACCCAGGGGGCGGGTACGAGCAGTACTTC.